The TCR beta chain described here comes from a study of OX40 agonist ivuxolimab in advanced cancers. For the study at large: Under the entry rules, prior anti-PD-1, anti-PD-L1 or anti-CTLA-4 therapy was allowed, and roughly 43% had some. The study's findings and limits: Blood T cells, both CD4+ and CD8+, expanded clonally by week 6 at 0.1 to 3.0 mg/kg. CD4+ T cells averaged fewer expanded clones than CD8+ T cells.

A note on this clone: As yet, its antigen is unknown.

Patients had blood sampled at baseline and again on cycle 4 day 1 and cycle 7 day 1. V lost 0 bases and J 9 bases, leaving 7 bases between the germline ends. From germline, CDR1 is SGDLS and CDR2 YYNGEE. The CDR3 loop spans 12 amino acids. Clones were read by immunoSEQ multiplex PCR, and TCRdb kept only the in-frame ones, dropping some. The sample lists about 81,000 clones, 93% occurring once. This material consisted of CD4+ or CD8+ T cells sorted from blood, taken in a trial of the OX40 agonist ivuxolimab. The chain recombines TRBV9 with TRBJ2-1, with D possibly matching TRBD1 (6 bases). This sequence originates from an adult with an advanced solid tumor such as melanoma, head and neck, liver or kidney cancer. This CDR3 is CASSVADSEQFF. CDR3 nucleotides: TGTGCCAGCAGCGTAGCGGACAGTGAGCAGTTCTTC.